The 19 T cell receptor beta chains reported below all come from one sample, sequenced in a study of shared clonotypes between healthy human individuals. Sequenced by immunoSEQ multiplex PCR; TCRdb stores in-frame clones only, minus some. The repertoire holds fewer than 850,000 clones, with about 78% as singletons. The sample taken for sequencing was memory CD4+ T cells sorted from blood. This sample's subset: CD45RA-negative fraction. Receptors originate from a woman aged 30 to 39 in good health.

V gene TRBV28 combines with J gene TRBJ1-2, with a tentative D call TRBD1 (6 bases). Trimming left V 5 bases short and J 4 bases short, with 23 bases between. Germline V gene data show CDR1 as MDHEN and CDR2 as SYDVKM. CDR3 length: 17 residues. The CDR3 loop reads CASSVYLGIGGSYGYTF. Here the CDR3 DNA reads TGTGCCAGCAGTGTATATTTGGGGATTGGGGGCTCCTATGGCTACACCTTC.

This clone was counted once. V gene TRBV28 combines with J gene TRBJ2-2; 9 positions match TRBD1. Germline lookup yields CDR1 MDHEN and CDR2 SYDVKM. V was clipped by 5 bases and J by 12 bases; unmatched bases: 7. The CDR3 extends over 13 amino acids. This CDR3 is CASSEAGTGKLFF. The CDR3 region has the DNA TGTGCCAGCAGTGAAGCCGGGACAGGGAAGCTGTTTTTT.

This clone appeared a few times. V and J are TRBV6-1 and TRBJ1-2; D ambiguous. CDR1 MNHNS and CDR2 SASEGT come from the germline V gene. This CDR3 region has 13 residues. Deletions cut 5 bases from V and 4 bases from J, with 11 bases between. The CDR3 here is CASSTSGPYGYTF. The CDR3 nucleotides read TGTGCCAGCAGTACGTCCGGGCCCTATGGCTACACCTTC.

This CDR3 is CASSYNHRGGEQYF. As DNA, the CDR3 is TGTGCCAGCAGCTACAACCACAGGGGTGGAGAGCAGTACTTC. V is TRBV14 and J is TRBJ2-7, with TRBD1 identical over 7 bases. Germline V gives CDR1 SGHDN, CDR2 FVKESK. After removal of 5 bases from V and 7 bases from J, the junction contained 11 bases not matched to a gene. The CDR3 extends over 14 amino acids.

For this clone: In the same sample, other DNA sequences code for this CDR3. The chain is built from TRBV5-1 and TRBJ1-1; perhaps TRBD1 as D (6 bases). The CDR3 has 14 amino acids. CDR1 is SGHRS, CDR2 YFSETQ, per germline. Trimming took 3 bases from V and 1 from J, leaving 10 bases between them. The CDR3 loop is CASSSQGSNTEAFF. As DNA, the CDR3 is TGCGCCAGCAGCTCACAGGGTTCGAACACTGAAGCTTTCTTT.

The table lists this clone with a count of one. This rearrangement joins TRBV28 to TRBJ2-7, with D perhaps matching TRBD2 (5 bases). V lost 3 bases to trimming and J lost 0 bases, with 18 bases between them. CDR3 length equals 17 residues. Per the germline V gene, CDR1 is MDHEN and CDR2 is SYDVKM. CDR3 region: CASSFLRAVGYSYEQYF. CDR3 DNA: TGTGCCAGCAGTTTCCTAAGAGCGGTGGGGTACTCCTACGAGCAGTACTTC.

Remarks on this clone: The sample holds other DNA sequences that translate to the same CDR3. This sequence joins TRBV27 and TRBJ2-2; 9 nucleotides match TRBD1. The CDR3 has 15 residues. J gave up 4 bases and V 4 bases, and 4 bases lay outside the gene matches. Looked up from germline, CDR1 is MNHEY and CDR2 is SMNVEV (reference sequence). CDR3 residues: CASSSQGAGTGELFF. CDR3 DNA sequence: TGTGCCAGCAGTTCACAGGGGGCAGGCACCGGGGAGCTGTTTTTT.

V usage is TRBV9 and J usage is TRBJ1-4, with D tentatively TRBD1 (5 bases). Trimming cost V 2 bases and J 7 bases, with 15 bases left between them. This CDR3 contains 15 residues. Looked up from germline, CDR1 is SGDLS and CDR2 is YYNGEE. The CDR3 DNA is TGTGCCAGCAGCGTGGGTGGAGGGGCAGGTGAAAAACTGTTTTTT. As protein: CASSVGGGAGEKLFF.

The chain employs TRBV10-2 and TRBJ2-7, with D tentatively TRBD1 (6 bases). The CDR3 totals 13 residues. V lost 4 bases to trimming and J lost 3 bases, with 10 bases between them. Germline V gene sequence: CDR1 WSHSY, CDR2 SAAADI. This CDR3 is CASSGGHSYEQYF. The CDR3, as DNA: TGCGCCAGCAGTGGGGGACACAGCTACGAGCAGTACTTC.

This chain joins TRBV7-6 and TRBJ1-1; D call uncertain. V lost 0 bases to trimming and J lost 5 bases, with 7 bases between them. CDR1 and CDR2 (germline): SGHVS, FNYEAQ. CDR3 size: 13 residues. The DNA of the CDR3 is TGTGCCAGCAGCTTAGCGTCGGAGACTGAAGCTTTCTTT. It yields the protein CASSLASETEAFF.

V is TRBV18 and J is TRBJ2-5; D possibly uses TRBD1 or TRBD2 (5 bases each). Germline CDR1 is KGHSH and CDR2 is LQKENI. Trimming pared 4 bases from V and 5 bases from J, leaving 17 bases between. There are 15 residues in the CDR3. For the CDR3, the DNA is TGTGCCAGCTCACTTGCCGGGACCCATGCGGAGACCCAGTACTTC. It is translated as CASSLAGTHAETQYF.

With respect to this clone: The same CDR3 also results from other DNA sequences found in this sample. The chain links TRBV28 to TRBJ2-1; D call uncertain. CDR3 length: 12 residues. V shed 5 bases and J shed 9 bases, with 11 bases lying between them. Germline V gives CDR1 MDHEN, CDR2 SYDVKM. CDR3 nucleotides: TGTGCCAGCAGTCTGCCCGTTGGTGAGCAGTTCTTC. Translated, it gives CASSLPVGEQFF.

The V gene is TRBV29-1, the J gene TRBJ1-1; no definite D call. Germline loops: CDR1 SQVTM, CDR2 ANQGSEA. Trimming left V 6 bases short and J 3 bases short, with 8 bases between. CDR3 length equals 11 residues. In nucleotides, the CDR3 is TGCAGCGTGTACAGAGACACTGAAGCTTTCTTT. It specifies CSVYRDTEAFF.

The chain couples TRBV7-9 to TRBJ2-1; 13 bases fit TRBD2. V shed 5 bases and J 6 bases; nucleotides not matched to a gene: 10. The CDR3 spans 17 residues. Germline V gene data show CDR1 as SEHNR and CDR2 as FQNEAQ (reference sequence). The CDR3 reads CASSALGLAGLGNEQFF. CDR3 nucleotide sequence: TGTGCCAGCAGCGCCTTGGGACTAGCGGGGCTCGGCAATGAGCAGTTCTTC.

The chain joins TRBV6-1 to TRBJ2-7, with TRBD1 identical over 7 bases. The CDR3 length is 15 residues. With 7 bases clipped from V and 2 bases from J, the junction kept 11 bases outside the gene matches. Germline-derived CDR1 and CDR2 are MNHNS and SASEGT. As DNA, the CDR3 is TGTGCCAGCACTCCGACCCCGGGACAGCCCTACGAGCAGTACTTC. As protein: CASTPTPGQPYEQYF.

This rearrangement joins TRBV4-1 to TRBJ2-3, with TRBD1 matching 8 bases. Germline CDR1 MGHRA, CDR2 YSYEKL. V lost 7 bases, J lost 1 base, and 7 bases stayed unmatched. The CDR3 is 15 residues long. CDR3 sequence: CASTKPGQGTDTQYF. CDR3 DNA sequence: TGCGCCAGCACCAAACCGGGACAGGGCACAGATACGCAGTATTTT.

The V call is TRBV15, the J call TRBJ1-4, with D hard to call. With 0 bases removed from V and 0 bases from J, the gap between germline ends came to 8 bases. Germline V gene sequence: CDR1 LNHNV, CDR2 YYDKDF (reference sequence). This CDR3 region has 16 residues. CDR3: CATSRDFAPTNEKLFF. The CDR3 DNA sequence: TGTGCCACCAGCAGAGACTTCGCCCCAACTAATGAAAAACTGTTTTTT.

This chain's CDR3 is CASSVGGSSGGTDTQYF. CDR3 DNA: TGCGCCAGCAGCGTTGGGGGGTCTAGCGGAGGCACAGATACGCAGTATTTT. The chain couples TRBV5-1 to TRBJ2-3; 7 nucleotides line up with TRBD2. The J segment lost 1 base and the V segment lost 4 bases, leaving 12 bases of the junction unmatched. Germline V gene data show CDR1 as SGHRS and CDR2 as YFSETQ. The CDR3 length is 17 residues.

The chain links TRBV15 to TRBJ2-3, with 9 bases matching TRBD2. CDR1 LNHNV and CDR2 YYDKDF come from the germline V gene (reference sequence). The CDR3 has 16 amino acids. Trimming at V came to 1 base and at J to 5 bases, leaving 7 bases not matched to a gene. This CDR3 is CATSRGFSGRGDTQYF. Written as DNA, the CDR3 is TGTGCCACCAGCAGAGGATTTAGCGGGAGAGGAGATACGCAGTATTTT.